The 8 T cell receptor beta chains below come from one sample, sequenced in a study of T cell repertoires in cytomegalovirus infection (dated by TCRdb to between 2019 and 2020). The treatment or condition label corresponds to: in vitro stimulation with specific CMV peptide epitopes to enrich CMV-specific T cells. These receptors lack a known antigen. The sample was run on an Illumina HiSeq 1500. The public reads were run again by TCRdb, first through fastp at Q25 and then through MiXCR, and only productive beta chains were kept. CDR3 protein duplicates are merged, each entry listing the most common genes and DNA. A total of roughly 90,000 distinct CDR3 sequences appear in this sample, roughly a quarter of them only once. The ten largest clones represent approximately 48% of the sample. Source: CD8+ T cells from cultured PBMCs, taken from culture after CMV antigen stimulation. These receptors all stem from a human donor in good health (CMV status not recorded). Some clones in this sample may be carry-over from other donors' samples.

This clonotype was observed at least ten times. The chain uses TRBV7-2 and TRBJ2-7; no reliable D call. V gave up 2 bases and J gave up 1 base, with 6 bases separating them. The CDR3 consists of 13 residues. Germline loops: CDR1 SGHTA, CDR2 FQGNSA. The CDR3 sequence is CASSLRDSYEQYF. CDR3 sequence (DNA): TGTGCCAGCAGCTTAAGGGATTCCTACGAGCAGTACTTC.

The genes are TRBV10-3 and TRBJ2-1, with 9 bases identical to TRBD1. V was clipped by 5 bases and J by 4 bases; unmatched bases: 6. Germline lookup yields CDR1 ENHRY and CDR2 SYGVKD. The CDR3 runs 15 residues. CDR3 sequence (DNA): TGTGCCATCAGTTTCGGACAGGGGAAATACAATGAGCAGTTCTTC. This codes for CAISFGQGKYNEQFF.

The chain links TRBV7-6 to TRBJ2-2; no definite D call. This CDR3 is 12 amino acids long. V was pared by 1 base and J by 9 bases, with 6 bases between. Germline V gene sequence: CDR1 SGHVS, CDR2 FNYEAQ. CDR3 in amino acids: CASSLGNRELFF. For the CDR3, the DNA is TGTGCCAGCAGCTTAGGAAACCGGGAGCTGTTTTTT.

This clonotype was seen a few times. The chain couples TRBV6-2 or TRBV6-3 to TRBJ2-3; a possible D gene is TRBD2 (6 bases). Trimming cost V 6 bases and J 0 bases, with 19 bases left between them. The length of the CDR3 is 17 residues. CDR1 and CDR2 (germline): MNHEY, SVGEGT. CDR3: CASSRTPGTSSTDTQYF. CDR3 DNA sequence: TGTGCCAGCAGCCGAACCCCCGGGACTTCTAGCACAGATACGCAGTATTTT.

The V gene is TRBV15, the J gene TRBJ2-1; no firm D call. The germline V gene has CDR1 LNHNV and CDR2 YYDKDF (reference sequence). This CDR3 spans 15 amino acids. V was pared by 0 bases and J by 0 bases, with 6 bases between. CDR3 nucleotide sequence: TGTGCCACCAGCAGAGATAAATCCTCCTACAATGAGCAGTTCTTC. Its translation is CATSRDKSSYNEQFF. Looking up the rest from reference TRBV15 and TRBJ2-1 gives the full variable domain: DAMVIQNPRYQVTQFGKPVTLSCSQTLNHNVMYWYQQKSSQAPKLLFHYYDKDFNNEADTPDNFQSRRPNTSFCFLDIRSPGLGDTAMYLCATSRDKSSYNEQFFGPGTRLTVL.

A few counts support this clonotype. The chain combines TRBV5-1 with TRBJ2-3; D gene uncertain. Trimming shortened V by 0 bases and J by 4 bases, and 12 bases separated the two germline ends. The CDR3 is 15 residues long. Germline CDR1 reads SGHRS; CDR2 reads YFSETQ. The CDR3 reads CASSLGQLGPDTQYF. CDR3 bases: TGCGCCAGCAGCTTGGGTCAACTTGGACCAGATACGCAGTATTTT.

The rearrangement joins TRBV20-1 to TRBJ1-5, with 9 bases lining up with TRBD1. Germline-derived CDR1 and CDR2 are DFQATT and SNEGSKA (reference sequence). Trimming removed 6 bases from V and 3 bases from J; junction bases left unmatched: 9. The CDR3 extends over 15 amino acids. For the CDR3, the DNA is TGCAGTGCCCCGGACAGGGGACGGAACAATCAGCCCCAGCATTTT. Amino acids: CSAPDRGRNNQPQHF.

Details on this clonotype: The junction does not match germline at one end; this may be a read error. The V and J genes are TRBV7-7 and TRBJ2-5; D gene unclear. Germline V CDR1 and CDR2: SSHAT, FNYEAQ (reference sequence). The CDR3 covers 15 residues. The CDR3 protein is CASSLSMASQETQYF. The CDR3 nucleotides are TGTGCTAGCAGCTTAAGTATGGCTAGCCAAGAGACCCAGTACTTC.